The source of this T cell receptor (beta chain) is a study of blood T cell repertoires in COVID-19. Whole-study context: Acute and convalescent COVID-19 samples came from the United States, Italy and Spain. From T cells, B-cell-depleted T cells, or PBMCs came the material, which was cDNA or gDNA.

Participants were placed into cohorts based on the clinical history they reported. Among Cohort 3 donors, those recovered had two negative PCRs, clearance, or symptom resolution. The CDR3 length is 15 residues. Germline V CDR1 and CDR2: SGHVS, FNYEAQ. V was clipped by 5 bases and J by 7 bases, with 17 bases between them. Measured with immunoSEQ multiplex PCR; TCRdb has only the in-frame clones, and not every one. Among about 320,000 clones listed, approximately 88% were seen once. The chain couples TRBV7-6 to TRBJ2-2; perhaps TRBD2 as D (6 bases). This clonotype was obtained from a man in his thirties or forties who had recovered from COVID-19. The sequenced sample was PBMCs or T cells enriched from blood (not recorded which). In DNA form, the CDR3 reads TGTGCCAGCAGCAAAAGGGACTTCCAGGGCGGGGAGCTGTTTTTT. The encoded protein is CASSKRDFQGGELFF.